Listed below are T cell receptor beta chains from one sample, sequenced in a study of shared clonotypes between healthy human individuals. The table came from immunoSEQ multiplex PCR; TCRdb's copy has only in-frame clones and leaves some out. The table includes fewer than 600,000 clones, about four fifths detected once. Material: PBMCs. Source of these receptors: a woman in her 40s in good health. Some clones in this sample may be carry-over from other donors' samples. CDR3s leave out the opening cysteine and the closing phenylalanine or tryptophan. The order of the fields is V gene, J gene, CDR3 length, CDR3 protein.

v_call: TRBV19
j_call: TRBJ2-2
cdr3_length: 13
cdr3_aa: ASSKTPSNTGELF

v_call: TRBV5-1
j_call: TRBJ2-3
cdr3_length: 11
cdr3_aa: ASSFGGTDTQY

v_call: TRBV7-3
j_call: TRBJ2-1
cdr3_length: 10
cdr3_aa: ASSLIAGEQF

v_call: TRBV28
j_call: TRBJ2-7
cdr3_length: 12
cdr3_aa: ASSGTGGSYEQY

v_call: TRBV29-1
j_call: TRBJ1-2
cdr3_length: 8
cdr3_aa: SVERDGYT

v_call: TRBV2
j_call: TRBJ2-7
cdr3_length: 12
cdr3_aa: ASKPGTGGNEQY

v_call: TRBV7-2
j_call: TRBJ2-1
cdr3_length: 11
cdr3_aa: ASSILARNEQF

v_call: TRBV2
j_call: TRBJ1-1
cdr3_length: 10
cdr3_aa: ASSGGGTEAF

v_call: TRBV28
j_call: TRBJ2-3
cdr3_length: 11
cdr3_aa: ASRDFAVDTQY

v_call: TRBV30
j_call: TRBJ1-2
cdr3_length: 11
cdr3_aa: AWSAGGDYGYT

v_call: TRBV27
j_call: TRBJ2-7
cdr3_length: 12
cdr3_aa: ASRDRDSSYEQY

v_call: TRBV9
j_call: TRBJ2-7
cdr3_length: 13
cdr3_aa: ASGAGTGDLYEQY

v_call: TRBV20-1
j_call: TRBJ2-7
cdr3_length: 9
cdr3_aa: SAVRAYEQY

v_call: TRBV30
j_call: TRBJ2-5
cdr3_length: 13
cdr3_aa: AWAPGLAGAETQY

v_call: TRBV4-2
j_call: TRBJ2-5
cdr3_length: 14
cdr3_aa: ASSQGQQGAQETQY

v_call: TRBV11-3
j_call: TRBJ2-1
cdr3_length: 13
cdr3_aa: ASSLVASGINEQF

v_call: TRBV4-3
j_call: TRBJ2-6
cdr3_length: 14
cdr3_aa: ASSQERGTGANVLT

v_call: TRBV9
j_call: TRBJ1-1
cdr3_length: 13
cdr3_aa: ASSVSGNGGTEAF

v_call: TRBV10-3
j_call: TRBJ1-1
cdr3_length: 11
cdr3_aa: AISGPQNTEAF

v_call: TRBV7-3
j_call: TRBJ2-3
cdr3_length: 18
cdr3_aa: ASSLNGLAGGRPFSDTQY

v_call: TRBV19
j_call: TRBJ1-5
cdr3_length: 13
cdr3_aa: ASSTGGGRRQPQH

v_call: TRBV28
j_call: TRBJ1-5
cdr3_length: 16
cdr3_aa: ASRGTGTPGIIGQPQH

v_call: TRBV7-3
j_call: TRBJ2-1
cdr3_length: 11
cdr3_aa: ASSPTRNNEQF

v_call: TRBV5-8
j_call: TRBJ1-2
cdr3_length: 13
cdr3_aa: ASSLPINLYRGYT

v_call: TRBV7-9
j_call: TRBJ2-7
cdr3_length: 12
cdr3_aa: ASSPTGGGYEQY

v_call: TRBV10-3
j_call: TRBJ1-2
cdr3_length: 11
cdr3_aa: AISEGQSYGYT

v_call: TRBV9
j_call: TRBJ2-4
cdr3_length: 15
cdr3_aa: ASSLTDRGLSKNIQY

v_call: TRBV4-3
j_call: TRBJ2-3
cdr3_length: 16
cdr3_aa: ASSQAVAGGSSTDTQY

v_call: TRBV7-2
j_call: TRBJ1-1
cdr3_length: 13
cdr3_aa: ASSFSGGQGTEAF

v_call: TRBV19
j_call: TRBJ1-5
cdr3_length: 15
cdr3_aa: ASSRRGNRGQNQPQH

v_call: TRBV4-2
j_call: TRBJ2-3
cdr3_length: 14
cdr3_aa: ASSQGTSGGTDTQY

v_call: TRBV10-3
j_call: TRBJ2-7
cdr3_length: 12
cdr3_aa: AISEYGGDYEQY

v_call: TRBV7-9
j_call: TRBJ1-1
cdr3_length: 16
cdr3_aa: ASSPNRLGGADSYEAF

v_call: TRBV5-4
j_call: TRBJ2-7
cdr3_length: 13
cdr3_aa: ASTIWTSGSDEQY

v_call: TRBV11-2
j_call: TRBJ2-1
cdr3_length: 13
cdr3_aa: ASRGLRALGNEQF